One sample yielded the 27 T cell receptor beta chains listed below, sequenced in a study of early T cells in non-severe SARS-CoV-2 infection. A single record per CDR3 protein comes from TCRdb applying MiXCR to the 5' RACE reads. Seen here are around 76,000 distinct CDR3 sequences, around 11% observed once, and the top ten hold approximately 4.5%. Source material: whole blood. The receptors derive from an adult who was a healthcare worker with PCR-confirmed SARS-CoV-2 infection or an uninfected control (not recorded which).

This clonotype appeared a few times. The chain recombines TRBV20-1 with TRBJ2-7, with D uncertain. The CDR3 runs to 15 residues. Between the trimmed V and J ends, which lost 0 bases and 0 bases, there was a span of 12 bases. Per germline, CDR1 DFQATT and CDR2 SNEGSKA (reference sequence). CDR3 in DNA: TGCAGTGCTAGAGATTTAGCCCAGAGCTCCTACGAGCAGTACTTC. Its protein is CSARDLAQSSYEQYF.

The chain has TRBV18 and TRBJ1-6; the D is unclear. CDR1 is KGHSH and CDR2 is LQKENI in the germline V gene. V lost 3 bases and J 8 bases, leaving 8 bases between the germline ends. The CDR3 covers 13 residues. The CDR3 reads CASSPERDSPLHF. The DNA for the CDR3 is TGTGCCAGCTCACCCGAAAGGGATTCACCCCTCCACTTT.

This clonotype was recorded many times. The chain joins TRBV20-1 to TRBJ2-7; D is ambiguous. V was cut by 0 bases and J by 5 bases, with 23 bases left in between. Germline V CDR1 and CDR2: DFQATT, SNEGSKA (reference sequence). The length of the CDR3 is 17 residues. The CDR3 is CSARDLHETLVGDEQYF. The DNA for the CDR3 is TGCAGTGCTAGAGATTTACACGAGACGCTGGTCGGTGACGAGCAGTACTTC.

The genes are TRBV6-5 and TRBJ2-5, with a possible D match to TRBD1 (6 bases). V lost 7 bases and J lost 1, with 13 bases in between. The germline CDR1 and CDR2 sequences are MNHEY and SVGAGI. This CDR3 region has 14 residues. CDR3 sequence: CASKESGAQETQYF. The CDR3 DNA is TGTGCCAGCAAAGAATCAGGGGCCCAAGAGACCCAGTACTTC.

A note on this clonotype: At one of its ends the junction is not consistent with the germline gene, which may arise from a read error. The CDR3 bases are TGTGCCAGCAGCTTCCGACTAGCGGGGGGGTTAGGGCAGCTCTTC. Its protein product is CASSFRLAGGLGQLF. The V and J genes are TRBV5-4 and TRBJ2-1; 14 positions agree with TRBD2. The CDR3 spans 15 residues. Looked up from germline, CDR1 is SGHNT and CDR2 is YYREEE (reference sequence).

In its sample, this clonotype was seen many times. The CDR3 region is CASSLRTPTYTGELFF. CDR3 in DNA: TGTGCCAGCAGCCTCAGGACACCGACCTACACCGGGGAGCTGTTTTTT. The rearrangement links TRBV14 to TRBJ2-2; a possible D gene is TRBD1 (5 bases). Looked up from germline, CDR1 is SGHDN and CDR2 is FVKESK. This CDR3 contains 16 residues. Trimming shortened V by 4 bases and J by 3 bases, and 15 bases separated the two germline ends.

This clonotype was detected many times. The chain employs TRBV7-6 and TRBJ2-2; possible D gene TRBD1, 6 bases. CDR3 length: 17 amino acids. The ends were cut back, 5 bases at V and 0 bases at J, with 16 bases in the middle. Germline values: CDR1 SGHVS, CDR2 FNYEAQ. The CDR3 loop is CASSPLPGHSNTGELFF. The CDR3 DNA follows: TGTGCCAGCAGCCCGTTACCGGGACACTCGAACACCGGGGAGCTGTTTTTT.

This clonotype was observed at least ten times. The rearrangement links TRBV5-1 to TRBJ2-7, with D possibly being TRBD1 (6 bases). Between the trimmed V and J ends, which lost 0 bases and 4 bases, there was a span of 11 bases. Germline CDR1 is SGHRS and CDR2 is YFSETQ. The CDR3 totals 14 residues. The CDR3 nucleotides read TGCGCCAGCAGCTTGGGGGACACTAGTTACGAGCAGTACTTC. Its protein product is CASSLGDTSYEQYF.

The chain recombines TRBV12-3 or TRBV12-4 with TRBJ2-2; the D gene could be TRBD1 or TRBD2 (5 bases each). Deletions cut 6 bases from V and 8 bases from J, with 10 bases between. CDR3 length: 12 residues. The CDR3, as DNA: TGTGCCAGCAGCGGCTGGGGGGGGGAGCTGTTTTTT. Its protein is CASSGWGGELFF.

The chain joins TRBV24-1 to TRBJ2-3, with 9 bases aligning to TRBD1. The CDR3 is 15 residues long. Germline V gene lookup returns CDR1 KGHDR and CDR2 SFDVKD. Trimming cost V 4 bases and J 1 base; bases outside gene matches: 2. CDR3 sequence (DNA): TGTGCCACCAGTGAGGGGGACAGGGGCACAGATACGCAGTATTTT. It is translated as CATSEGDRGTDTQYF.

This clonotype was seen many times. The chain combines TRBV20-1 with TRBJ2-3, with TRBD2 matching 16 bases. CDR1 is DFQATT and CDR2 is SNEGSKA in the germline V gene (reference sequence). The ends lost 6 bases at V and 4 bases at J; junction bases unmatched: 16. This CDR3 region has 19 residues. DNA of the CDR3: TGCAGTGCACTAGCTATTCCGGGACTAGCGGGGGGGACGCCAGATACGCAGTATTTT. Protein sequence: CSALAIPGLAGGTPDTQYF.

The chain employs TRBV25-1 and TRBJ2-3; D ambiguous. Germline V gives CDR1 MGHDK, CDR2 SYGVNS. V lost 8 bases and J lost 0, with 24 bases in between. The CDR3 is 18 amino acids. The CDR3 sequence is CASGNSPLATPSTDTQYF. DNA for the CDR3: TGTGCCAGCGGTAACTCACCCCTTGCCACTCCTAGCACAGATACGCAGTATTTT.

V is TRBV29-1 and J is TRBJ1-2; 7 positions match TRBD1. The junction had 11 bases not matched to a gene; V was cut back by 6 bases and J by 4 bases. The CDR3 contains 14 residues. Germline values: CDR1 SQVTM, CDR2 ANQGSEA. The CDR3 region is CSVPTGMFGYGYTF. CDR3 in DNA: TGCAGCGTCCCGACAGGGATGTTCGGCTATGGCTACACCTTC.

This clonotype was recorded at least ten times. CDR3 sequence: CASSQAGGGNTIYF. The CDR3, as DNA: TGCGCCAGCAGCCAAGCAGGGGGTGGAAACACCATATATTTT. This sequence joins TRBV4-1 and TRBJ1-3; TRBD1 aligns across 7 bases. CDR3 size: 14 residues. V was clipped by 1 base and J by 3 bases; unmatched bases: 0. Germline V gene lookup returns CDR1 MGHRA and CDR2 YSYEKL.

This chain connects TRBV9 to TRBJ1-5, with 12 positions matching TRBD1. After removal of 3 bases from V and 2 bases from J, the junction contained 6 bases not matched to a gene. Germline V lookup: CDR1 SGDLS, CDR2 YYNGEE. This CDR3 contains 17 residues. The CDR3 loop reads CASSEGTGGAGNQPQHF. CDR3 coding DNA: TGTGCCAGCAGCGAGGGGACAGGGGGCGCGGGCAATCAGCCCCAGCATTTT.

The chain couples TRBV10-3 to TRBJ2-1, with D perhaps matching TRBD1 (5 bases). Per germline, CDR1 ENHRY and CDR2 SYGVKD. The CDR3 covers 14 residues. The V and J ends lost 2 bases and 10 bases respectively, with 15 bases between them. The CDR3 bases are TGTGCCATCAGTGAGGTGGGGCAAACGAGGGAGCAGTTCTTC. Translating gives CAISEVGQTREQFF.

This clonotype was seen many times. V gene TRBV6-2 or TRBV6-3 combines with J gene TRBJ1-5; TRBD1 aligns across 7 bases. The CDR3 length is 16 residues. The junction had 8 bases not matched to a gene; V was cut back by 6 bases and J by 0 bases. Germline values: CDR1 MNHEY, CDR2 SVGEGT. As DNA, the CDR3 is TGTGCCAGCAGCCGAGACAGGGTCCTTAGCAATCAGCCCCAGCATTTT. Protein sequence: CASSRDRVLSNQPQHF.

Many counts were recorded for this clonotype. The rearrangement uses TRBV2 and TRBJ2-7; D perhaps matches TRBD1 (6 bases). The CDR3 runs 12 residues. Germline V CDR1 and CDR2: SNHLY, FYNNEI. V lost 7 bases and J 6 bases, leaving 13 bases between the germline ends. The CDR3 is CASTEGGFEQYF. DNA for the CDR3: TGTGCCAGCACCGAAGGGGGATTCGAGCAGTACTTC.

In this sample, this clonotype turned up many times. The chain couples TRBV18 to TRBJ1-1; D might be TRBD1 (6 bases). The germline gives CDR1 KGHSH, CDR2 LQKENI. This CDR3 is built from 15 residues. V lost 0 bases to trimming and J lost 5 bases, with 13 bases between them. This CDR3 is CASSPPQGRQTEAFF. CDR3 coding DNA: TGTGCCAGCTCACCACCCCAGGGGAGACAAACTGAAGCTTTCTTT.

In this sample, this clonotype turned up many times. The chain links TRBV12-5 to TRBJ1-1; the D is unclear. Trimming left V 3 bases short and J 5 bases short, with 16 bases between. The length of the CDR3 is 15 residues. Germline CDR1 is LGHNT and CDR2 is FRNRAP. The CDR3 DNA sequence: TGTGCTAGTGGTTTTTTTACTGGCCTCGGAACTGAAGCTTTCTTT. Residues: CASGFFTGLGTEAFF.

This clonotype was seen repeatedly, ten times or more. The J gene is TRBJ2-7, the V gene TRBV7-2; TRBD1 agrees at 8 bases. Germline V gene data show CDR1 as SGHTA and CDR2 as FQGNSA. CDR3 length: 14 amino acids. The ends lost 5 bases at V and 5 bases at J; junction bases unmatched: 8. The CDR3, as DNA: TGTGCCAGCAGCCAACGACAGGGGATGAACGAGCAGTACTTC. Its translation: CASSQRQGMNEQYF. The entire variable domain, with the rest obtained from reference TRBV7-2 and TRBJ2-7, is as follows: GAGVSQSPSNKVTEKGKDVELRCDPISGHTALYWYRQSLGQGLEFLIYFQGNSAPDKSGLPSDRFSAERTGGSVSTLTIQRTQQEDSAVYLCASSQRQGMNEQYFGPGTRLTVT.

The chain couples TRBV27 to TRBJ2-5; D gene unclear. CDR3 size: 13 residues. V was trimmed by 5 bases and J by 0 bases, leaving 7 bases between them. Germline V CDR1 and CDR2: MNHEY, SMNVEV (reference sequence). This chain's CDR3 is CASSPLDQETQYF. CDR3 nucleotides: TGTGCCAGCAGTCCGCTGGACCAAGAGACCCAGTACTTC.

There are many counts of this clonotype. The chain uses TRBV5-1 and TRBJ2-3, with 8 bases aligning to TRBD2. Germline values: CDR1 SGHRS, CDR2 YFSETQ. The CDR3 sequence is 15 residues long. V lost 1 base, J lost 2 bases, and 3 bases stayed unmatched. As DNA, the CDR3 is TGCGCCAGCAGCTTGACTAGCGGCCCCACAGATACGCAGTATTTT. Translated: CASSLTSGPTDTQYF.

This chain links TRBV5-1 with TRBJ2-3, with 7 nucleotides matching TRBD2. Germline V CDR1 and CDR2: SGHRS, YFSETQ. J was trimmed by 0 bases and V by 5 bases; bases with no gene match: 9. The CDR3 extends over 16 amino acids. CDR3 residues: CASRTDGRSSTDTQYF. The CDR3 bases are TGCGCCAGCAGAACCGACGGGAGGTCTAGCACAGATACGCAGTATTTT.

This clonotype came up many times. The CDR3 loop reads CASSQAGAVVFF. CDR3 sequence (DNA): TGTGCCAGCAGCCAAGCGGGGGCTGTGGTGTTTTTT. The chain is built from TRBV4-2 and TRBJ1-4; the D gene is possibly TRBD1 (6 bases). The V gene lost 1 base and the J gene lost 15 bases, with 12 bases spanning the gap. Germline V lookup: CDR1 LGHNA, CDR2 YNFKEQ. The CDR3 loop spans 12 amino acids.

This clonotype was seen many times. V gene TRBV6-6 combines with J gene TRBJ1-2; a weak D match, TRBD1 (5 bases). The CDR3 runs 13 residues. Trimming took 7 bases from V and 3 from J, leaving 12 bases between them. The V gene's germline CDR1 is MNHNY and CDR2 SVGAGI (reference sequence). The CDR3 protein is CASMNPTDYGYTF. The DNA for the CDR3 is TGTGCCAGCATGAACCCGACAGACTATGGCTACACCTTC.

This clonotype was recorded at least ten times. The chain carries TRBV7-2 and TRBJ2-5; tentatively, D is TRBD1 (5 bases). The V gene's germline CDR1 is SGHTA and CDR2 FQGNSA. The V end lost 4 bases, the J end lost 4 bases, and 25 bases lay between the germline ends. This CDR3 has 18 amino acids. The CDR3 spells CASSSVFREVGRRETQYF. The CDR3, as DNA: TGTGCCAGCAGCTCAGTTTTCAGGGAAGTGGGGCGGAGAGAGACCCAGTACTTC.